Presented here are 6 T cell receptor beta chains from one specimen sequenced in a study of blood T cell repertoires in COVID-19. Assay used: immunoSEQ multiplex PCR; TCRdb lists only in-frame clones, some missing. Of about 77,000 clones in the sample, more than 80% are singletons; the top ten hold approximately 4.6%. The material sequenced was peripheral blood. These receptors were collected from a woman in her 70s with acute or convalescent COVID-19.

The chain links TRBV14 to TRBJ1-2, with 9 bases identical to TRBD1. Looked up from germline, CDR1 is SGHDN and CDR2 is FVKESK. V trimming: 5 bases; J trimming: 4 bases; junction bases outside the gene matches: 8. The CDR3 sequence is 15 residues long. The CDR3 reads CASSEQTGGSYGYTF. In DNA form, the CDR3 reads TGTGCCAGCAGCGAACAGACAGGGGGTTCCTATGGCTACACCTTC.

The CDR3 coding sequence is TGTGCCAGCAGTCCGACAGGGCTCGATCAGCCCCAGCATTTT. Protein: CASSPTGLDQPQHF. The chain carries TRBV6-6 and TRBJ1-5, with 7 bases lining up with TRBD1. The CDR3 covers 14 residues. Germline lookup yields CDR1 MNHNY and CDR2 SVGAGI (reference sequence). V lost 5 bases to trimming and J lost 5 bases; unmatched junction nucleotides: 6.

The CDR3 is CASSPADRTLNNEKLFF. The DNA for the CDR3 is TGTGCCAGCAGCCCCGCGGACAGGACCCTTAATAATGAAAAACTGTTTTTT. V and J are TRBV7-9 and TRBJ1-4; the match to TRBD1 covers 7 bases. The germline V gene has CDR1 SEHNR and CDR2 FQNEAQ (reference sequence). The CDR3 has 17 residues. Trimming cost V 5 bases and J 4 bases; bases outside gene matches: 13. Filled out from reference TRBV7-9 and TRBJ1-4, the complete variable domain reads DTGVSQNPRHKITKRGQNVTFRCDPISEHNRLYWYRQTLGQGPEFLTYFQNEAQLEKSRLLSDRFSAERPKGSFSTLEIQRTEQGDSAMYLCASSPADRTLNNEKLFFGSGTQLSVL.

The V call is TRBV11-3, the J call TRBJ1-1; no firm D call. The CDR3 runs 12 residues. Germline V gene data show CDR1 as SGHNT and CDR2 as YENEEA. The V gene lost 5 bases and the J gene lost 6 bases, with 10 bases spanning the gap. CDR3 sequence: CASSREEAEAFF. The DNA of the CDR3 is TGTGCCAGCAGCAGGGAGGAGGCTGAAGCTTTCTTT.

This rearrangement joins TRBV6-6 to TRBJ2-7; 7 bases map to TRBD2. The germline CDR1 and CDR2 sequences are MNHNY and SVGAGI (reference sequence). J gave up 5 bases and V 5 bases, and 15 bases lay outside the gene matches. The CDR3 sequence is 16 residues long. The DNA of the CDR3 is TGTGCCAGCAGTAGGGACTACCCCCCCGTTGGCGACGAGCAGTACTTC. Protein: CASSRDYPPVGDEQYF.

The CDR3 DNA reads TGTGCCAGCGGGGCACAGGGGATCCTCTATGGCTACACCTTC. Its translation is CASGAQGILYGYTF. The genes are TRBV5-6 and TRBJ1-2; 7 positions match TRBD1. CDR3 length equals 14 residues. Trimming removed 7 bases from V and 4 bases from J; junction bases left unmatched: 10. In germline, CDR1 is SGHDT, CDR2 YYEEEE.